Presented here are 21 T cell receptor beta chains from one specimen sequenced in a study of PD-1 blockade in classical Hodgkin lymphoma. This table comes from immunoSEQ multiplex PCR, and its TCRdb copy is limited to in-frame clones, with some not included. The sample has 95,000 or so clones; over 80% are singletons. Following autologous stem cell transplantation, relapse occurred in every patient, and exposure to brentuximab vedotin varied. Here the sequenced sample was peripheral blood mononuclear cells (PBMCs), taken at baseline. The source of these receptors is a human donor with classical Hodgkin lymphoma.

This CDR3 is CASSFFLQGGLAANTGELFF. CDR3 nucleotides: TGTGCCAGCAGTTTTTTCCTGCAGGGGGGACTAGCGGCGAACACCGGGGAGCTGTTTTTT. V and J are TRBV2 and TRBJ2-2, with TRBD2 matching 11 bases. The CDR3 has 20 amino acids. Germline V gene data show CDR1 as SNHLY and CDR2 as FYNNEI. With V trimmed by 5 bases and J by 0 bases, 14 bases remained unmatched. Drawing the rest from reference TRBV2 and TRBJ2-2, the complete variable domain is EPEVTQTPSHQVTQMGQEVILRCVPISNHLYFYWYRQILGQKVEFLVSFYNNEISEKSEIFDDQFSVERPDGSNFTLKIRSTKLEDSAMYFCASSFFLQGGLAANTGELFFGEGSRLTVL.

The chain couples TRBV19 to TRBJ1-1, with D hard to call. The CDR3 runs to 13 residues. Per the germline V gene, CDR1 is LNHDA and CDR2 is SQIVND (reference sequence). Trimming stripped 7 bases from V and 2 bases from J, with 11 bases between. The CDR3 sequence is CASIGWENTEAFF. CDR3 DNA: TGTGCCAGTATAGGTTGGGAAAACACTGAAGCTTTCTTT.

CDR3 sequence (DNA): TGTGCCAGCTCACCACCGGGCAAGGGGTCCTACAATGAGCAGTTCTTC. It is translated as CASSPPGKGSYNEQFF. V is TRBV18 and J is TRBJ2-1, with D perhaps matching TRBD1 (5 bases). The length of the CDR3 is 16 residues. CDR1 is KGHSH, CDR2 LQKENI, per germline. The V and J ends lost 0 bases and 1 base respectively, with 10 bases between them.

The chain employs TRBV6-5 and TRBJ2-1; D possibly corresponds to TRBD2 (5 bases). The CDR3 length is 15 residues. The V gene's germline CDR1 is MNHEY and CDR2 SVGAGI. Trimming removed 10 bases at V and 7 bases at J, with 23 bases between. CDR3 residues: CATSRGSPSGNEQFF. CDR3 nucleotides: TGTGCCACCTCCCGTGGTTCCCCCTCGGGGAATGAGCAGTTCTTC.

This clone appeared a few times. The chain has TRBV2 and TRBJ2-5, with a weak D call TRBD1 (6 bases). Germline CDR1 SNHLY, CDR2 FYNNEI. V was cut by 1 base and J by 5 bases, with 14 bases left in between. The CDR3 runs 15 residues. CDR3 region: CASSEGAGVRETQYF. The DNA for the CDR3 is TGTGCCAGCAGTGAAGGGGCAGGGGTGCGGGAGACCCAGTACTTC.

V is TRBV5-1 and J is TRBJ1-5, with 7 bases lining up with TRBD1. Germline CDR1 and CDR2: SGHRS and YFSETQ. CDR3 size: 15 residues. With V trimmed by 3 bases and J by 8 bases, 11 bases remained unmatched. The chain's CDR3 is CASSWTGSSREPQHF. The CDR3 DNA sequence: TGCGCCAGCAGCTGGACAGGTTCTTCGAGGGAGCCCCAGCATTTT.

The chain links TRBV21-1 to TRBJ2-7; the table's D gene call, TRBD2, was not cross checked with the DNA. TRBV21-1 is termed a pseudogene. There are 11 residues in the CDR3. CDR3 DNA: TGTGCCAGCGGGGAGCGATACGAGCAGTACTTC. Protein sequence: CASGERYEQYF.

The chain employs TRBV2 and TRBJ1-2; no clear D. Germline assignment: CDR1 SNHLY and CDR2 FYNNEI. The CDR3 runs to 11 residues. V lost 8 bases to trimming and J lost 0 bases, with 4 bases between them. CDR3 sequence reads: CASRTNYGYTF. CDR3 in DNA: TGTGCCAGCCGCACTAACTATGGCTACACCTTC.

The chain recombines TRBV7-3 with TRBJ2-1, with D possibly TRBD2 on 6 matching bases. Germline V gene data show CDR1 as SGHTA and CDR2 as FQGTGA. The CDR3 consists of 15 residues. The V gene lost 4 bases and the J gene lost 5 bases, with 15 bases spanning the gap. The CDR3 is CASSSQGGGDNEQFF. CDR3 nucleotides: TGTGCCAGCAGCTCCCAGGGAGGTGGGGACAATGAGCAGTTCTTC.

This clone has just one count. The gene calls are TRBV29-1 and TRBJ2-2; D ambiguous. CDR1 and CDR2 (germline): SQVTM, ANQGSEA. V was shortened by 0 bases and J by 4 bases, with 9 bases between the two germline ends. This CDR3 is built from 14 residues. In DNA form, the CDR3 reads TGCAGCGTTGAAGATCTCGGAACCACCGGGGAGCTGTTTTTT. It yields the protein CSVEDLGTTGELFF.

The chain uses TRBV18 and TRBJ2-1; 11 bases match TRBD1. The CDR3 spans 15 residues. The germline V gene encodes CDR1 KGHSH and CDR2 LQKENI. Trimming at V came to 2 bases and at J to 3 bases, leaving 0 bases not matched to a gene. DNA for the CDR3: TGTGCCAGCTCACCAGGGACAGGGGGCTACAATGAGCAGTTCTTC. Its protein is CASSPGTGGYNEQFF.

The J gene is TRBJ2-7, the V gene TRBV7-8; D unresolved. Trimming pared 1 base from V and 0 bases from J, leaving 4 bases between. This CDR3 has 13 residues. Germline CDR1 and CDR2: SGHVS and FQNEAQ. Here the CDR3 reads CASSLELSYEQYF. The DNA for the CDR3 is TGTGCCAGCAGCTTAGAACTCTCCTACGAGCAGTACTTC. The full variable domain, completed using reference TRBV7-8 and TRBJ2-7, is GAGVSQSPRYKVAKRGQDVALRCDPISGHVSLFWYQQALGQGPEFLTYFQNEAQLDKSGLPSDRFFAERPEGSVSTLKIQRTQQEDSAVYLCASSLELSYEQYFGPGTRLTVT.

V usage is TRBV28 and J usage is TRBJ1-3; the D gene is possibly TRBD1 (5 bases). CDR1 is MDHEN and CDR2 is SYDVKM in the germline V gene. The CDR3 totals 13 residues. V was shortened by 9 bases and J by 5 bases, with 14 bases between the two germline ends. CDR3 in amino acids: CARGPGPRNTIYF. The CDR3 DNA reads TGTGCCAGAGGACCGGGGCCGAGAAACACCATATATTTT.

The rearrangement links TRBV5-8 to TRBJ2-3, with no clear D. V was clipped by 1 base and J by 5 bases, with 11 bases between them. The CDR3 is 14 residues long. Germline assignment: CDR1 SGHTS and CDR2 YDEGEE. The CDR3 spells CASSLKGSGDTQYF. In DNA, the CDR3 is TGTGCCAGCAGCTTGAAGGGATCAGGAGATACGCAGTATTTT. Using reference TRBV5-8 and TRBJ2-3 for the parts outside the CDR3, the full variable domain is EAGVTQSPTHLIKTRGQQATLRCSPISGHTSVYWYQQALGLGLQFLLWYDEGEERNRGNFPPRFSGRQFPNYSSELNVNALELEDSALYLCASSLKGSGDTQYFGPGTRLTVL.

J is TRBJ2-2 and V is TRBV5-4; 9 positions match TRBD1. The CDR3 is made up of 15 amino acids. Germline-derived CDR1 and CDR2 are SGHNT and YYREEE (reference sequence). Trimming removed 3 bases from V and 1 base from J; junction bases left unmatched: 1. Written as DNA, the CDR3 is TGTGCCAGCAGCTGGGGACAGGGGAACACCGGGGAGCTGTTTTTT. Translation gives CASSWGQGNTGELFF. The full variable domain, rest sourced from reference TRBV5-4 and TRBJ2-2, is ETGVTQSPTHLIKTRGQQVTLRCSSQSGHNTVSWYQQALGQGPQFIFQYYREEENGRGNFPPRFSGLQFPNYSSELNVNALELDDSALYLCASSWGQGNTGELFFGEGSRLTVL.

The gene calls are TRBV14 and TRBJ2-2; tentatively, D is TRBD1 (5 bases). The V and J ends lost 4 bases and 6 bases respectively, with 9 bases between them. Germline V CDR1 and CDR2: SGHDN, FVKESK. CDR3 length: 13 residues. CDR3 amino acids: CASSLQGPGELFF. DNA of the CDR3: TGTGCCAGCAGCCTTCAGGGTCCCGGGGAGCTGTTTTTT.

The V call is TRBV12-2, the J call TRBJ2-3; the D call of TRBD2 is as the table states it, not checked on the DNA. TRBV12-2 is marked as a pseudogene. The CDR3 consists of 20 residues. Here the CDR3 reads CASRLGARPSGKRRFDTQYF. The CDR3 nucleotides read TGTGCAAGTCGCTTAGGGGCAAGGCCTAGCGGGAAACGCCGGTTTGATACGCAGTATTTT.

This clone was seen just once. The genes are TRBV27 and TRBJ2-3; D is possibly TRBD1 (7 bases). The V end was cut by 6 bases, the J end by 2 bases, with 18 bases between. CDR3 length: 16 residues. Germline values: CDR1 MNHEY, CDR2 SMNVEV (reference sequence). DNA of the CDR3: TGTGCCAGCAGGGTGCGGGACAGCTTAGACACAGATACGCAGTATTTT. Protein sequence: CASRVRDSLDTDTQYF.

The chain is built from TRBV27 and TRBJ2-4; perhaps TRBD2 as D (7 bases). This CDR3 comprises 13 residues. The V gene lost 3 bases and the J gene lost 9 bases, with 12 bases spanning the gap. Germline V gene sequence: CDR1 MNHEY, CDR2 SMNVEV (reference sequence). CDR3 nucleotides: TGTGCCAGCAGTTTGGGGGGGCTCAGCATTCAGTACTTC. It codes for CASSLGGLSIQYF.

This chain connects TRBV11-2 to TRBJ1-5; no reliable D call. V was shortened by 4 bases and J by 0 bases, with 10 bases between the two germline ends. CDR1 SGHAT and CDR2 FQNNGV come from the germline V gene. CDR3 length: 15 residues. The CDR3 DNA is TGTGCCAGCAGCTCCGGACGGAATAGCAATCAGCCCCAGCATTTT. Encoded protein: CASSSGRNSNQPQHF.

The chain employs TRBV10-3 and TRBJ2-7; perhaps TRBD2 as D (5 bases). V was cut by 4 bases and J by 2 bases, with 24 bases left in between. Germline assignment: CDR1 ENHRY and CDR2 SYGVKD. This CDR3 comprises 18 residues. CDR3 sequence reads: CAISAPEVGIDGTYEQYF. For the CDR3, the DNA is TGTGCCATCAGTGCCCCAGAGGTGGGGATCGACGGGACCTACGAGCAGTACTTC.